These 13 T cell receptor beta chains originate from one sample sequenced in a study of early T cells in non-severe SARS-CoV-2 infection. TCRdb used MiXCR to reprocess the 5' RACE reads, holding one entry per CDR3 protein. Among fewer than 65,000 distinct CDR3 sequences listed, about 10% were seen once. Source material: whole blood. Source of these receptors: an adult who was a healthcare worker with PCR-confirmed SARS-CoV-2 infection or an uninfected control (not recorded which).

This clonotype has more than one count but fewer than ten. The chain employs TRBV7-6 and TRBJ2-2; 7 nucleotides line up with TRBD1. In germline, CDR1 is SGHVS, CDR2 FNYEAQ. V lost 1 base and J lost 7; bases outside the gene matches: 12. The CDR3 covers 17 residues. The CDR3 region has the DNA TGTGCCAGCAGCTTAGTTAGGCGACGACAGGGAGTCGGGGAGCTGTTTTTT. Protein: CASSLVRRRQGVGELFF.

The rearrangement uses TRBV7-9 and TRBJ1-1; D gene ambiguous. The ends were cut back, 5 bases at V and 1 base at J, with 8 bases in the middle. This CDR3 contains 13 residues. The germline V gene encodes CDR1 SEHNR and CDR2 FQNEAQ (reference sequence). In DNA form, the CDR3 reads TGTGCCAGCAGCCAACACGGGAACACTGAAGCTTTCTTT. Residues: CASSQHGNTEAFF. The variable domain in full, completed from reference TRBV7-9 and TRBJ1-1, reads DTGVSQNPRHKITKRGQNVTFRCDPISEHNRLYWYRQTLGQGPEFLTYFQNEAQLEKSRLLSDRFSAERPKGSFSTLEIQRTEQGDSAMYLCASSQHGNTEAFFGQGTRLTVV.

This clonotype was seen repeatedly, ten times or more. This sequence joins TRBV20-1 and TRBJ2-5; no clear D. Trimming took off 6 bases at V and 2 bases at J, with 13 bases between the two ends. CDR3 size: 13 residues. Germline lookup yields CDR1 DFQATT and CDR2 SNEGSKA (reference sequence). The CDR3 region is CSAPRWGQETQYF. Here the CDR3 DNA reads TGCAGTGCCCCCCGGTGGGGTCAAGAGACCCAGTACTTC.

This clonotype has at least ten counts. V and J are TRBV4-1 and TRBJ1-6; D call uncertain. The CDR3 has 16 residues. Trimming cost V 0 bases and J 6 bases, with 12 bases left between them. Per germline, CDR1 MGHRA and CDR2 YSYEKL. The CDR3 spells CASSQEMGTGNSPLHF. As DNA, the CDR3 is TGCGCCAGCAGCCAAGAAATGGGCACTGGTAATTCACCCCTCCACTTT.

This clonotype was seen more than once but under ten times. The V call is TRBV7-8, the J call TRBJ2-7; TRBD2 agrees at 8 bases. The CDR3 runs to 14 residues. Germline assignment: CDR1 SGHVS and CDR2 FQNEAQ. The V segment lost 0 bases and the J segment 6 bases; nucleotides outside the gene matches: 4. The CDR3 region has the DNA TGTGCCAGCAGCTTAGCAGGACGGGAGGGCGAGCAGTACTTC. This translates into CASSLAGREGEQYF.

This clonotype was observed a few times. CDR3 DNA sequence: TGTGCCTGGAGGGTCCACGGGGGCGATGAGCAGTACTTC. Translating gives CAWRVHGGDEQYF. J is TRBJ2-7 and V is TRBV30; tentatively, D is TRBD1 or TRBD2 (6 bases each). The germline gives CDR1 GTSNPN, CDR2 SVGIG (reference sequence). The CDR3 length is 13 residues. Deletions cut 3 bases from V and 7 bases from J, with 16 bases between.

This clonotype was picked up many times. V usage is TRBV11-2 and J usage is TRBJ2-5; D is uncertain. This CDR3 comprises 15 residues. V was pared by 0 bases and J by 0 bases, with 8 bases between. The V gene's germline CDR1 is SGHAT and CDR2 FQNNGV. CDR3 sequence reads: CASSLDLHYQETQYF. The CDR3 nucleotides are TGTGCCAGCAGCTTAGATTTACACTACCAAGAGACCCAGTACTTC.

The rearrangement joins TRBV10-3 to TRBJ1-1; perhaps TRBD1 as D (6 bases). Trimming stripped 4 bases from V and 5 bases from J, with 11 bases between. CDR3 length: 13 amino acids. CDR1 ENHRY and CDR2 SYGVKD come from the germline V gene. Here the CDR3 reads CAISVTGPTEAFF. The CDR3 DNA follows: TGTGCCATCAGTGTCACAGGGCCGACTGAAGCTTTCTTT.

The chain is built from TRBV27 and TRBJ2-3; D possibly corresponds to TRBD2 (6 bases). The V end was cut by 5 bases, the J end by 1 base, with 13 bases between. The germline gives CDR1 MNHEY, CDR2 SMNVEV (reference sequence). The length of the CDR3 is 15 residues. The CDR3 DNA is TGTGCCAGCAGTCCCCTCGGGGGAGGCACAGATACGCAGTATTTT. This sequence encodes CASSPLGGGTDTQYF.

In this sample, this clonotype turned up many times. The rearrangement joins TRBV10-3 to TRBJ1-2, with 12 bases matching TRBD1. From germline, CDR1 is ENHRY and CDR2 SYGVKD. The V and J ends lost 6 bases and 5 bases, in that order; junction bases with no gene match: 10. This CDR3 comprises 16 residues. The CDR3 sequence is CAISKGTGGDLYGYTF. CDR3 DNA: TGTGCCATCAGCAAGGGGACAGGGGGCGACCTTTATGGCTACACCTTC.

This chain joins TRBV25-1 and TRBJ1-2; D remains ambiguous. Trimming cost V 6 bases and J 4 bases, with 6 bases left between them. Looked up from germline, CDR1 is MGHDK and CDR2 is SYGVNS. This CDR3 has 11 residues. Here the CDR3 DNA reads TGTGCCAGCAGCCAGTCCTATGGCTACACCTTC. Translated, it gives CASSQSYGYTF.

This clonotype has at least ten counts. The gene calls are TRBV4-1 and TRBJ2-1; 10 bases align to TRBD2. The CDR3 is 17 amino acids. CDR1 and CDR2 from the germline V gene are MGHRA and YSYEKL. V was pared by 0 bases and J by 7 bases, with 9 bases of the junction left unmatched. DNA for the CDR3: TGCGCCAGCAGCCAAGATCGGGGTAGCGGGAGGACAAATGAGCAGTTCTTC. It encodes CASSQDRGSGRTNEQFF.

V usage is TRBV5-1 and J usage is TRBJ1-1; D ambiguous. The CDR3 extends over 13 amino acids. Deletions cut 0 bases from V and 1 base from J, with 4 bases between. Germline-derived CDR1 and CDR2 are SGHRS and YFSETQ. This CDR3 is CASSLASNTEAFF. The CDR3 nucleotides are TGCGCCAGCAGCTTGGCGTCGAACACTGAAGCTTTCTTT.